What follows are 8 T cell receptor beta chains derived from one specimen sequenced in a study of T cells after yellow fever vaccination. MiXCR, run by TCRdb on the 5' RACE reads, gives a single entry per CDR3 protein. The table records roughly 310,000 distinct CDR3 sequences, 8.5% to 9% of them present only once. The source material was PBMCs, sampled on the day of the first yellow fever vaccination. These receptor sequences come from a man aged 18 to 29 who received the YFV17D yellow fever vaccine.

There are a few counts of this clonotype. This chain uses TRBV9 with TRBJ1-6; 8 bases are a match to TRBD1. Germline values: CDR1 SGDLS, CDR2 YYNGEE. J was trimmed by 5 bases and V by 1 base; bases with no gene match: 2. The CDR3 loop spans 15 amino acids. The CDR3: CASSVLQGDNSPLHF. The CDR3 region has the DNA TGTGCCAGCAGCGTATTACAGGGGGATAATTCACCCCTCCACTTT.

This clonotype has a count of ten or more. The chain couples TRBV29-1 to TRBJ2-1, with unresolved D. This CDR3 contains 10 residues. CDR1 is SQVTM and CDR2 is ANQGSEA in the germline V gene. V lost 2 bases to trimming and J lost 6 bases, with 2 bases between them. CDR3 protein: CSVETNEQFF. As DNA, the CDR3 is TGCAGCGTTGAAACCAATGAGCAGTTCTTC.

CDR3 residues: CAISAAEGYEQYF. The CDR3 nucleotides read TGTGCCATCAGTGCGGCGGAGGGGTACGAGCAGTACTTC. The chain recombines TRBV10-3 with TRBJ2-7; TRBD2 is a possible D gene (6 bases). Germline V gene lookup returns CDR1 ENHRY and CDR2 SYGVKD. V lost 4 bases and J lost 4, with 11 bases in between. The CDR3 length is 13 residues.

The sample holds many counts of this clonotype. The chain combines TRBV12-3 or TRBV12-4 with TRBJ1-3; D remains ambiguous. Deletions cut 2 bases from V and 7 bases from J, with 9 bases between. The CDR3 is 13 residues long. The DNA for the CDR3 is TGTGCCAGCAGTTTATGGCTGACGAACACCATATATTTT. As protein: CASSLWLTNTIYF.

The chain employs TRBV6-2 or TRBV6-3 and TRBJ2-3; D unresolved. The ends were cut back, 8 bases at V and 8 bases at J, with 20 bases in the middle. The CDR3 is made up of 14 amino acids. CDR1 is MNHEY and CDR2 is SVGEGT in the germline V gene. The DNA for the CDR3 is TGTGCCAGCTCCCCCCGGGCTCGCCTCGCTACGCAGTATTTT. As protein: CASSPRARLATQYF.

The J gene is TRBJ2-4, the V gene TRBV7-9; TRBD1 is a possible D gene (6 bases). This CDR3 spans 17 amino acids. CDR1 and CDR2 from the germline V gene are SEHNR and FQNEAQ (reference sequence). V was cut by 5 bases and J by 0 bases, with 17 bases left in between. The CDR3 region has the DNA TGTGCCAGCAGCCAGGACAGATTCTTCCTAGCCAAAAACATTCAGTACTTC. It yields the protein CASSQDRFFLAKNIQYF.

The rearrangement joins TRBV7-3 to TRBJ1-2; tentative D call: TRBD1 (5 bases). The V end was cut by 11 bases, the J end by 4 bases, with 20 bases between. The CDR3 has 14 amino acids. Germline CDR1 reads SGHTA; CDR2 reads FQGTGA. CDR3 DNA sequence: TGTGCCGCCCCCCTCTGGGGCGGATTCTATGGCTACACCTTC. As protein: CAAPLWGGFYGYTF.

In its sample, this clonotype was seen a few times. The rearrangement joins TRBV5-4 to TRBJ2-7; a weak D match, TRBD1 (5 bases). There are 14 residues in the CDR3. Germline CDR1 SGHNT, CDR2 YYREEE (reference sequence). Trimming took off 3 bases at V and 0 bases at J, with 10 bases between the two ends. CDR3 coding DNA: TGTGCCAGCAGCTCGACAGATTCCTCCTACGAGCAGTACTTC. Translating gives CASSSTDSSYEQYF.